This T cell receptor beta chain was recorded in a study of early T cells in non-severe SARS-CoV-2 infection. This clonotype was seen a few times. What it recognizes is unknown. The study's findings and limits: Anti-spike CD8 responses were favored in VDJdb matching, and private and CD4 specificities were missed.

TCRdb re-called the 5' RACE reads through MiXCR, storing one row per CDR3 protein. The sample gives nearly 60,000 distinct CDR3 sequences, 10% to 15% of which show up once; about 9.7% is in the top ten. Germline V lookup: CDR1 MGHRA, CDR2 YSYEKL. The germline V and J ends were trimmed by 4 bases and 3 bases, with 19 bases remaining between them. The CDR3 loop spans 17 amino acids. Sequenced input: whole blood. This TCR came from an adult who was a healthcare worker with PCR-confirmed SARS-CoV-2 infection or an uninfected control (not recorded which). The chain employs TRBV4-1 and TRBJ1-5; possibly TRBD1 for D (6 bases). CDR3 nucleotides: TGCGCCAGCAGCCCATACGGGGACAAGGGGCCCAATCAGCCCCAGCATTTT. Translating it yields CASSPYGDKGPNQPQHF.